The rows below give T cell receptor beta chains drawn from one sample of a study of T cells in Graves' hyperthyroidism and ophthalmopathy. One entry per CDR3 protein results from TCRdb running MiXCR on the multiplex PCR reads. The data show roughly 840,000 distinct CDR3 sequences, 38% seen once. The material sequenced was blood. These receptors came from a man aged 18-30 years with Graves' hyperthyroidism. The CDR3 runs from the conserved cysteine through the conserved F or W. Fields, in order: CDR3 protein, CDR3 DNA, V gene, J gene, D gene, clone size. A D gene is named only where the DNA matches it firmly. Clone size is given for some rows only: seen once, a few or many times, or a class if the clone is expanded.

CASSYGGQGNYEQYF	TGTGCCAGCAGTTACGGAGGACAGGGGAACTACGAGCAGTACTTC	TRBV6-5	TRBJ2-7	TRBD1	-
CASSFKVEAFF	TGTGCCAGCAGCTTTAAAGTAGAAGCTTTCTTT	TRBV7-9	TRBJ1-1	-	-
CSAKQLADLETQYF	TGCAGTGCCAAGCAACTGGCGGACTTAGAGACCCAGTACTTC	TRBV20-1	TRBJ2-5	-	many
CSYGTDYGYTF	TGCAGCTACGGGACAGACTATGGCTACACCTTC	TRBV29-1	TRBJ1-2	TRBD1	-
CASRPEQYF	TGTGCCAGCAGGCCCGAGCAGTACTTC	TRBV6-4	TRBJ2-7	-	few
CASSLDGAGYTF	TGTGCCAGCAGCTTAGATGGGGCAGGTTACACCTTC	TRBV11-2	TRBJ1-2	-	-
CASSAGTGGNTEAFF	TGTGCCAGCAGCGCCGGGACAGGAGGGAACACTGAAGCTTTCTTT	TRBV9	TRBJ1-1	TRBD1	-
CASSLLADNQETQYF	TGTGCCAGCAGCTTATTAGCGGATAACCAAGAGACCCAGTACTTC	TRBV7-2	TRBJ2-5	-	-
CASSLQRGPYGYTF	TGTGCCAGCAGCCTTCAGAGGGGGCCCTATGGCTACACCTTC	TRBV7-9	TRBJ1-2	TRBD1	many
CSASLSHEQYF	TGCAGTGCCTCCCTTAGTCACGAGCAGTACTTC	TRBV20-1	TRBJ2-7	-	-
CSARDGTGNTDTQYF	TGCAGTGCTAGAGATGGGACTGGAAACACAGATACGCAGTATTTT	TRBV20-1	TRBJ2-3	-	-
CASSLSDSYSPLHF	TGCGCCAGCAGCTTATCTGACAGCTATTCACCCCTCCACTTT	TRBV5-1	TRBJ1-6	-	-
CASSLMAETQYF	TGTGCCAGCAGCTTGATGGCAGAGACCCAGTACTTC	TRBV7-6	TRBJ2-5	-	many
CASSLELSLAGEETQYF	TGTGCCAGCAGCTTAGAGTTGAGTCTAGCGGGAGAAGAGACCCAGTACTTC	TRBV7-2	TRBJ2-5	TRBD2	few
CASSWTDSYEQYF	TGTGCCAGCAGCTGGACAGATTCCTACGAGCAGTACTTC	TRBV3-1	TRBJ2-7	-	many
CAIGSGGTSNQPQHF	TGTGCCATCGGGAGCGGGGGCACTAGCAATCAGCCCCAGCATTTT	TRBV10-3	TRBJ1-5	-	-
CASSPGGVDEKLFF	TGTGCCAGCAGCCCCGGAGGGGTTGATGAAAAACTGTTTTTT	TRBV7-2	TRBJ1-4	-	-
CASSQGPFPIF	TGTGCCAGCAGCCAGGGCCCTTTCCCCATTTTT	TRBV7-3	TRBJ1-3	-	-
CASSQDQGLNTEAFF	TGTGCCAGCAGCCAAGACCAGGGGTTGAACACTGAAGCTTTCTTT	TRBV4-1	TRBJ1-1	-	-
CASEGWETQYF	TGCGCCTCCGAAGGTTGGGAGACCCAGTACTTC	TRBV10-2	TRBJ2-5	-	many
CASSLVPPGPSSEAFF	TGCGCCAGCAGCTTAGTCCCTCCTGGACCTTCTTCTGAAGCTTTCTTT	TRBV5-1	TRBJ1-1	-	few
CSVGRETDRELFSGANVLTF	TGCAGCGTTGGGAGGGAAACCGACAGGGAGTTATTCTCTGGGGCCAACGTCCTGACTTTC	TRBV29-1	TRBJ2-6	-	-
CASCPTGNTEAFF	TGTGCCAGCTGCCCCACGGGGAACACTGAAGCTTTCTTT	TRBV2	TRBJ1-1	-	-
CASSYTTQGNSPLHF	TGTGCCAGCAGTTACACGACCCAGGGGAATTCACCCCTCCACTTT	TRBV2	TRBJ1-6	-	-
CASSRAVSYQETQYF	TGTGCCAGCAGCCGGGCGGTCAGTTACCAAGAGACCCAGTACTTC	TRBV14	TRBJ2-5	-	few
CASLTPGDGYTF	TGTGCCAGCTTGACCCCAGGGGACGGCTACACCTTC	TRBV2	TRBJ1-2	-	-
CSASKGQAINQPQHF	TGCAGTGCTTCTAAAGGACAGGCAATCAATCAGCCCCAGCATTTT	TRBV20-1	TRBJ1-5	TRBD1	few
CASGATGADEQYF	TGTGCCAGCGGCGCCACGGGGGCTGACGAGCAGTACTTC	TRBV7-6	TRBJ2-7	-	few
CASKGQGAYEQYF	TGTGCCAGCAAGGGACAGGGGGCGTACGAGCAGTACTTC	TRBV2	TRBJ2-7	TRBD1	many
CASSMTGSSAEAFF	TGTGCCAGTAGTATGACAGGGTCATCAGCTGAAGCTTTCTTT	TRBV19	TRBJ1-1	TRBD1	few
CAISEETGGANQPQHF	TGTGCCATCAGTGAAGAGACAGGGGGGGCGAATCAGCCCCAGCATTTT	TRBV10-3	TRBJ1-5	TRBD1	-
CASSPTDYGYTF	TGTGCCAGCAGTCCAACCGACTATGGCTACACCTTC	TRBV5-1	TRBJ1-2	-	many
CASSLEGGGAYGYTF	TGTGCCAGCAGCTTAGAGGGAGGCGGAGCCTATGGCTACACCTTC	TRBV7-9	TRBJ1-2	-	-
CSPEGFSTNTGELFF	TGCAGCCCAGAGGGGTTCTCCACGAACACCGGGGAGCTGTTTTTT	TRBV29-1	TRBJ2-2	-	many
CASSARTPYSGNTIYF	TGTGCCAGTAGTGCCCGGACACCCTACTCTGGAAACACCATATATTTT	TRBV19	TRBJ1-3	-	few
CASSRDSQNHEQYF	TGTGCCAGCAGCCGGGACAGCCAAAACCACGAGCAGTACTTC	TRBV12-3/TRBV12-4	TRBJ2-7	TRBD1	-
CASSQEAQGNQPQHF	TGCGCCAGCAGCCAAGAGGCACAGGGCAATCAGCCCCAGCATTTT	TRBV4-1	TRBJ1-5	-	-
CASSDRLGRGGYGYTF	TGTGCCAGCAGTGATAGGTTGGGCCGAGGAGGTTATGGCTACACCTTC	TRBV25-1	TRBJ1-2	-	many
CASSLDAGGQYF	TGTGCCAGCAGCTTAGACGCAGGCGGGCAGTACTTC	TRBV7-9	TRBJ2-7	-	-
CASGSNTGELYF	TGTGCCAGCGGATCGAACACCGGGGAGCTGTACTTC	TRBV2	TRBJ2-7	-	-
CARVGTGGNQPQHF	TGTGCTAGAGTCGGGACAGGGGGCAATCAGCCCCAGCATTTT	TRBV10-3	TRBJ1-5	TRBD1	once
CASSLRPRGLAGETQYF	TGTGCCAGCAGCTTAAGGCCCAGGGGACTAGCGGGAGAGACCCAGTACTTC	TRBV7-2	TRBJ2-5	TRBD2	-
CASSRQTGIGANYGYTF	TGTGCCAGCAGCCGACAGACCGGGATTGGAGCTAACTATGGCTACACCTTC	TRBV6-1	TRBJ1-2	-	once
CASSLGQPGYTF	TGTGCCAGCAGCTTGGGACAGCCTGGCTACACCTTC	TRBV13	TRBJ1-2	TRBD1	many
CSAWTGKSNQPQHF	TGCAGCGCCTGGACAGGGAAAAGCAATCAGCCCCAGCATTTT	TRBV29-1	TRBJ1-5	TRBD1	many
CASSWGDSQNSPLHF	TGTGCCAGCAGCTGGGGGGACAGCCAAAATTCACCCCTCCACTTT	TRBV7-2	TRBJ1-6	TRBD1	many
CASRDTTELNQPQHF	TGTGCCAGCAGGGACACCACCGAACTCAATCAGCCCCAGCATTTT	TRBV6-6	TRBJ1-5	-	few
CASSLGSGIAETQYF	TGTGCCAGCAGTTTAGGTAGCGGGATCGCAGAGACCCAGTACTTC	TRBV12-3/TRBV12-4	TRBJ2-5	TRBD2	few
CSAGGGFYEQYF	TGCAGCGCCGGGGGGGGGTTCTACGAGCAGTACTTC	TRBV29-1	TRBJ2-7	TRBD2	few
CASSQDWTGGDGYTF	TGTGCCAGCAGCCAAGATTGGACAGGGGGCGACGGCTACACCTTC	TRBV3-1	TRBJ1-2	TRBD1	-
CASSSSVPYEQYF	TGTGCCAGCAGCTCCTCCGTGCCCTACGAGCAGTACTTC	TRBV9	TRBJ2-7	-	-
CASSRVALGANVLTF	TGTGCCAGCTCGAGAGTTGCTCTGGGGGCCAACGTCCTGACTTTC	TRBV11-2	TRBJ2-6	-	many
CASSQVSLNTEAFF	TGCGCCAGCAGCCAAGTCAGCCTGAACACTGAAGCTTTCTTT	TRBV4-3	TRBJ1-1	-	-
CATSSQVGGGGTEAFF	TGTGCCACCAGCAGCCAAGTTGGGGGTGGTGGCACTGAAGCTTTCTTT	TRBV15	TRBJ1-1	-	-
CASSHPRDRPYEQYF	TGCGCCAGCAGCCACCCACGGGACAGGCCTTACGAGCAGTACTTC	TRBV4-1	TRBJ2-7	TRBD1	few
CASSLVGGRTEAFF	TGTGCCAGCAGCTTAGTGGGGGGACGGACTGAAGCTTTCTTT	TRBV13	TRBJ1-1	-	many
CASSPQARTGDQPQHF	TGTGCCAGCAGCCCACAAGCAAGGACAGGGGATCAGCCCCAGCATTTT	TRBV9	TRBJ1-5	TRBD1	-